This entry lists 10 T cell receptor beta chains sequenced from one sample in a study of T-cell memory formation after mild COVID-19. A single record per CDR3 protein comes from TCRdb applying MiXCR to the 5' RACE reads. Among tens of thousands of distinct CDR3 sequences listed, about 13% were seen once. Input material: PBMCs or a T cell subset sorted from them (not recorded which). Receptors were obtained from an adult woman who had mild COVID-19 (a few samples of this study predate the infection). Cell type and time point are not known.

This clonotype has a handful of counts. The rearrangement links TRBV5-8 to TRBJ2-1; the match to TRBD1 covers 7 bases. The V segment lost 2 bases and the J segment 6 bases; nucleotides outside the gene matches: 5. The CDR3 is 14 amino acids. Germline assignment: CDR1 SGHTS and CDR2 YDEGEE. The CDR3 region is CASSLDTGVNEQFF. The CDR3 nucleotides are TGTGCCAGCAGCTTAGATACAGGGGTCAATGAGCAGTTCTTC.

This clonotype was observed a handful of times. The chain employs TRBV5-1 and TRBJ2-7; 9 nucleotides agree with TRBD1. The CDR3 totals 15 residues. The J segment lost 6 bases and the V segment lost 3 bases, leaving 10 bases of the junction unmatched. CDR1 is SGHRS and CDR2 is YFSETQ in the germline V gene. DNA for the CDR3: TGCGCCAGCAGCTCAGAAGGGACAGGGAATGGCGAGCAGTACTTC. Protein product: CASSSEGTGNGEQYF. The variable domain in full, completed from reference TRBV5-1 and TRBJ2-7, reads KAGVTQTPRYLIKTRGQQVTLSCSPISGHRSVSWYQQTPGQGLQFLFEYFSETQRNKGNFPGRFSGRQFSNSRSEMNVSTLELGDSALYLCASSSEGTGNGEQYFGPGTRLTVT.

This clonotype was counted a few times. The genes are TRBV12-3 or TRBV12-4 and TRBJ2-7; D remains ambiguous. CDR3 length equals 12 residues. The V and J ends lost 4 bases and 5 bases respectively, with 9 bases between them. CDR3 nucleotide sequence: TGTGCCAGCAGTTCGACACCCCACGAGCAGTACTTC. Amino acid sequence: CASSSTPHEQYF.

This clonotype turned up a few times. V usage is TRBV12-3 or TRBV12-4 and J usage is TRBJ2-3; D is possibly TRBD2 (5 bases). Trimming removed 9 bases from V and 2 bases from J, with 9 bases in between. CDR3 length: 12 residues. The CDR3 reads CASNRDTDTQYF. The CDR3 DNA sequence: TGTGCCAGTAACCGGGACACAGATACGCAGTATTTT.

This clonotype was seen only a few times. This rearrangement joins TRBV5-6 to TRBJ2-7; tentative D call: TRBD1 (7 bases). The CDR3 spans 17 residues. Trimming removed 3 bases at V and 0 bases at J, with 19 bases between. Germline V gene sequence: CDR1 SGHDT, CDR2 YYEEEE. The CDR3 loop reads CASSSLGGQSISYEQYF. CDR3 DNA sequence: TGTGCCAGCAGCTCGTTGGGGGGACAGTCAATCTCCTACGAGCAGTACTTC.

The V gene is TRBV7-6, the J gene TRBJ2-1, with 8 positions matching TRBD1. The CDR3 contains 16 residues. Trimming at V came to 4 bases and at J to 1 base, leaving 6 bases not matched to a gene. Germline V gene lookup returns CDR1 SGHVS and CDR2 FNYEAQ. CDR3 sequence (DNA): TGTGCCAGCAGCTACAGCAGGGGGCCTTCCTACAATGAGCAGTTCTTC. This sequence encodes CASSYSRGPSYNEQFF.

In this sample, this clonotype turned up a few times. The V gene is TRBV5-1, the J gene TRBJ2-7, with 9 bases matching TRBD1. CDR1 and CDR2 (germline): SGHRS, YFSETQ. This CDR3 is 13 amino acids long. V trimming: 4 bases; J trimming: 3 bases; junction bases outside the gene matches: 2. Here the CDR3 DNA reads TGCGCCAGCAGCGGGGGACAGGGCTACGAGCAGTACTTC. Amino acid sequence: CASSGGQGYEQYF.

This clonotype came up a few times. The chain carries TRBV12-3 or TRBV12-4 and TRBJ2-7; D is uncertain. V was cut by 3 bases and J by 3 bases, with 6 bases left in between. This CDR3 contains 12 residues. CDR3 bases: TGTGCCAGCAGTTTCCAGCGCTACGAGCAGTACTTC. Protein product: CASSFQRYEQYF.

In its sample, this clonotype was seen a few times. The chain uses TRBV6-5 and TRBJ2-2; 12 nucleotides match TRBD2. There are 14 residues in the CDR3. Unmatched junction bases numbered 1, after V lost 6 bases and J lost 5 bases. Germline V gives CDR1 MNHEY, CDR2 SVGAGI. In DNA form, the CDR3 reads TGTGCCAGCAGCGGACTAGCGGGGACCGGGGAGCTGTTTTTT. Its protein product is CASSGLAGTGELFF.

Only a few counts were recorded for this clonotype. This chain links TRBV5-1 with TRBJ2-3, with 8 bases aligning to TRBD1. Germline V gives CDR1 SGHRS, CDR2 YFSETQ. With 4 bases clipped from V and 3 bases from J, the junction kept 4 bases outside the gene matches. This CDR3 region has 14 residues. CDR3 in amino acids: CASSAGQGTDTQYF. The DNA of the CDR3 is TGCGCCAGCAGCGCCGGACAGGGTACAGATACGCAGTATTTT.